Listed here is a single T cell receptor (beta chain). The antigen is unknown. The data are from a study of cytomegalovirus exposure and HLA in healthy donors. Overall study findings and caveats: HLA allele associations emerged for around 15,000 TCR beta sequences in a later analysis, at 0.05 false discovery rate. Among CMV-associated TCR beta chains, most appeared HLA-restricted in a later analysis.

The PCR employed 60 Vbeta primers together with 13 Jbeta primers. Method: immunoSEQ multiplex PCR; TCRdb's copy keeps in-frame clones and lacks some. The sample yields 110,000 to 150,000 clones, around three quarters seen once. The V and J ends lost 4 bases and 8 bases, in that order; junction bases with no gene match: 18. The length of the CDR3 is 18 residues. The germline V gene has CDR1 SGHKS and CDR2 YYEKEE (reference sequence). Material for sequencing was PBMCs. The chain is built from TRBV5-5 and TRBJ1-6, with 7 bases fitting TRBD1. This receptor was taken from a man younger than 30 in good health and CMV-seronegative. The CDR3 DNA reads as TGTGCCAGCAGCCCTACTCCGTACGACAGGGTAGTAGATTCACCCCTCCACTTT. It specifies CASSPTPYDRVVDSPLHF.